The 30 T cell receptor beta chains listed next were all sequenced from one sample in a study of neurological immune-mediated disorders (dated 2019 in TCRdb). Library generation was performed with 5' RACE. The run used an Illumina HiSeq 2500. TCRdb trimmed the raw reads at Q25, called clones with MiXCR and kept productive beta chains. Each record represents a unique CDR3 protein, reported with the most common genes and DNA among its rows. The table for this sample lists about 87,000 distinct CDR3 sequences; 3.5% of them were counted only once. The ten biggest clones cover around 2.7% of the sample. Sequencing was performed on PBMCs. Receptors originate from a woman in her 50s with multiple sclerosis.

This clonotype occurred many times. The CDR3 coding sequence is TGTGCCAGCAGCTTAGCGGGTTTGGACACCGGGGAGCTGTTTTTT. It codes for CASSLAGLDTGELFF. The chain links TRBV11-2 to TRBJ2-2; D is uncertain. Germline V CDR1 and CDR2: SGHAT, FQNNGV. V gave up 1 base and J gave up 3 bases, with 9 bases separating them. CDR3 size: 15 residues.

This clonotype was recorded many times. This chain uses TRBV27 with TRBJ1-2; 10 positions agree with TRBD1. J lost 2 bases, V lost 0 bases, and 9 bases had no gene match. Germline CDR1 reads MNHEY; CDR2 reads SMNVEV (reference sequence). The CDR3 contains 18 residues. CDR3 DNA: TGTGCCAGCAGTTTATCCCGAGACAGGGGGCTGTTAAACTATGGCTACACCTTC. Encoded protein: CASSLSRDRGLLNYGYTF.

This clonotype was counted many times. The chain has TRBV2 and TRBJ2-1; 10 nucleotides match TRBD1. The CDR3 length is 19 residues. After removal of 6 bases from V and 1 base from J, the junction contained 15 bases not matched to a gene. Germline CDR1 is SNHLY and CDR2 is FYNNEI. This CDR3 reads CASRYTGTGDIGSYNEQFF. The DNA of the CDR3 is TGTGCCAGCAGGTATACCGGGACAGGGGATATTGGATCCTACAATGAGCAGTTCTTC.

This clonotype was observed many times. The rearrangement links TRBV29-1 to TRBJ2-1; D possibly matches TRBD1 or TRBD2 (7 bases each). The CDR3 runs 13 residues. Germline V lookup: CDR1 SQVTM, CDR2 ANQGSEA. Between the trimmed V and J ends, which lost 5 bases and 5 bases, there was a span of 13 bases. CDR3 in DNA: TGCAGCGTTCAGGGGGGGACCCACAATGAGCAGTTCTTC. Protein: CSVQGGTHNEQFF.

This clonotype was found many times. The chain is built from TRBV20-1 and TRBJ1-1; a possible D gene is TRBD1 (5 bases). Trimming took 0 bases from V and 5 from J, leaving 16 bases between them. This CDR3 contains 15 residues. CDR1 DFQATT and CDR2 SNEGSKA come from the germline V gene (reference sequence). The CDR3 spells CSARDEGRAETEAFF. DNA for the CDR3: TGCAGTGCTAGAGATGAGGGCAGGGCCGAAACTGAAGCTTTCTTT.

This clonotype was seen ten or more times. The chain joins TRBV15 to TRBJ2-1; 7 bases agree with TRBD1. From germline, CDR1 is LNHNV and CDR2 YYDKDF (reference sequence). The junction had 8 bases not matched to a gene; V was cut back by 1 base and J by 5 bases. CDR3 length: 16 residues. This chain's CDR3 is CATSRGVGQGDNEQFF. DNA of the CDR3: TGTGCCACCAGCAGAGGGGTAGGGCAGGGGGACAATGAGCAGTTCTTC.

The CDR3, as DNA: TGTGCCAGCAGCTCGCCCCCTGGGAGGCAGTTCTTC. Amino acids: CASSSPPGRQFF. V usage is TRBV7-8 and J usage is TRBJ2-1; possible D gene TRBD2, 5 bases. Germline values: CDR1 SGHVS, CDR2 FQNEAQ. Trimming removed 4 bases from V and 12 bases from J, with 13 bases in between. There are 12 residues in the CDR3.

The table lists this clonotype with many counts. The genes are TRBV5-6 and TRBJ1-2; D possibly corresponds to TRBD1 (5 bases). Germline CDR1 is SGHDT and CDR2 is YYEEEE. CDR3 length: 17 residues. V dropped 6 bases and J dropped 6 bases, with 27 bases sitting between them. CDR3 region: CASTNYLGEPKRDGYTF. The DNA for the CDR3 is TGTGCCAGCACCAACTATCTGGGGGAACCCAAAAGGGATGGCTACACCTTC.

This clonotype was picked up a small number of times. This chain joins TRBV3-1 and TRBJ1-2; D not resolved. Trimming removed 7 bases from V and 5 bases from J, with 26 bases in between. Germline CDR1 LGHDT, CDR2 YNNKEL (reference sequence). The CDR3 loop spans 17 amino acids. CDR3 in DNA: TGTGCCAGCACCCGGAGGCAGGTCTTATCGCCGGGGTATGGCTACACCTTC. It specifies CASTRRQVLSPGYGYTF.

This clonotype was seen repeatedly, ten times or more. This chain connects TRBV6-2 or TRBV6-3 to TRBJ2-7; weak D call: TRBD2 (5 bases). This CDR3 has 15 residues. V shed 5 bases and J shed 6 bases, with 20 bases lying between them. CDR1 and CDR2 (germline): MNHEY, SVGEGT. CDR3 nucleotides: TGTGCCAGCAGTCGCCTCCGGACTGTCACGAGCGAGCAGTACTTC. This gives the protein CASSRLRTVTSEQYF.

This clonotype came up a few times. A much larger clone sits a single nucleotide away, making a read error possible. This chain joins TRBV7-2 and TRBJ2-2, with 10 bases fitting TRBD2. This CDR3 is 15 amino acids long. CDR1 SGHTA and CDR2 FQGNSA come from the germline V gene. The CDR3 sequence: CASRRTSGDTRELFF. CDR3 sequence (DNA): TGTGCCAGCAGGAGGACTAGCGGAGACACCAGGGAGCTGTTTTTT.

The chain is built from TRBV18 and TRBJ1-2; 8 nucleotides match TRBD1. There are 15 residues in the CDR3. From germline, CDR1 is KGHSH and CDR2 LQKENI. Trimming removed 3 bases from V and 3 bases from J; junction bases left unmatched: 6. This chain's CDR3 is CASSPNRGSDYGYTF. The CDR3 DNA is TGTGCCAGCTCACCCAACAGGGGGTCGGACTATGGCTACACCTTC.

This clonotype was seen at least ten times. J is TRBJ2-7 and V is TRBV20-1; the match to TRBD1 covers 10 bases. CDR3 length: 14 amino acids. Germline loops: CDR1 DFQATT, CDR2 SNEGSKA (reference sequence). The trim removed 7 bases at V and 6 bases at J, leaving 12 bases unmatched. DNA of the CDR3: TGCAGTGGTCACCCGGGACAGGGGACTATCGAGCAGTACTTC. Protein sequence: CSGHPGQGTIEQYF.

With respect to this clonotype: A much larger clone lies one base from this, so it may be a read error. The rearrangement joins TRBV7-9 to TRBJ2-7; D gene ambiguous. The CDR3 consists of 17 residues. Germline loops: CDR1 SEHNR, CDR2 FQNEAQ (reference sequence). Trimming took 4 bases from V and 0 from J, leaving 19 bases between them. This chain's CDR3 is CASSYRAHFSISYEQYF. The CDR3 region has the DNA TGTGCCAGCAGCTACCGGGCCCATTTTTCGATCTCCTACGAGCAGTACTTC.

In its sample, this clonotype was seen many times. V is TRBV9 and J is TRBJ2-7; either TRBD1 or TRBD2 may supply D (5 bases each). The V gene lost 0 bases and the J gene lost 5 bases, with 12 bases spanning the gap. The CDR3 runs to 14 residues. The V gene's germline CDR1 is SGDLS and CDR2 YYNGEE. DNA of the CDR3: TGTGCCAGCAGCGTAGAGGGGAGAGGTCACGAGCAGTACTTC. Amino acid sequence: CASSVEGRGHEQYF.

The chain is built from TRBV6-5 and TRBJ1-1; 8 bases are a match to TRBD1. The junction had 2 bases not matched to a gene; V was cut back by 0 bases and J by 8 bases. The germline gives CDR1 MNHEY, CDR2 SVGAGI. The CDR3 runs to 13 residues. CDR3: CASSYSGDREAFF. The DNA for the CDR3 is TGTGCCAGCAGTTACTCGGGGGACAGGGAAGCTTTCTTT.

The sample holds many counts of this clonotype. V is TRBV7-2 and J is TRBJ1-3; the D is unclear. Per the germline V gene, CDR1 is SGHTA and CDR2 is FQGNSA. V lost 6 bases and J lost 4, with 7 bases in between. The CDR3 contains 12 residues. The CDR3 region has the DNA TGTGCCAGCAGAGCGTCGGGAAACACCATATATTTT. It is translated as CASRASGNTIYF.

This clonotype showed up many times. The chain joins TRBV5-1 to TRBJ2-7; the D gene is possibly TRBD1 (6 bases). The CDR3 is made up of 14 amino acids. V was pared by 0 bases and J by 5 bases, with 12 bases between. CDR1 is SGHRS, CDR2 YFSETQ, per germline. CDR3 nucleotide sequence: TGCGCCAGCAGCTTGGCCAGGGGCGTCAACGAGCAGTACTTC. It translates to CASSLARGVNEQYF.

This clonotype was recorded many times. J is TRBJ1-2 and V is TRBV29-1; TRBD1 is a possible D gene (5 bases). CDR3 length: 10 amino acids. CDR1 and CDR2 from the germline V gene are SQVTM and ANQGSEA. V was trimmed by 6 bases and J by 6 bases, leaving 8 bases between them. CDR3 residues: CSVLGDGYTF. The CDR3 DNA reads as TGCAGCGTATTAGGGGATGGCTACACCTTC.

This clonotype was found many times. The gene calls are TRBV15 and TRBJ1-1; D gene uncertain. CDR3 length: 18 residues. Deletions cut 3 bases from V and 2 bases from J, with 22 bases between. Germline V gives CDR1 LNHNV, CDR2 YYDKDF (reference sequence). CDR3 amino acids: CATSRAQILPGLNTEAFF. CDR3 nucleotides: TGTGCCACCAGCAGGGCTCAGATTCTACCCGGCCTTAACACTGAAGCTTTCTTT.

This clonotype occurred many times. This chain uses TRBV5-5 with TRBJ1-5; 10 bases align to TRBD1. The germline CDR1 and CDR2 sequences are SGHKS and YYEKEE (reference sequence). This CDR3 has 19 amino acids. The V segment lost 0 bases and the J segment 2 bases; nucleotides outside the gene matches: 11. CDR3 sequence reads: CASSLAPGQGLEGNQPQHF. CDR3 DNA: TGTGCCAGCAGCTTGGCTCCGGGACAGGGGTTAGAGGGCAATCAGCCCCAGCATTTT.

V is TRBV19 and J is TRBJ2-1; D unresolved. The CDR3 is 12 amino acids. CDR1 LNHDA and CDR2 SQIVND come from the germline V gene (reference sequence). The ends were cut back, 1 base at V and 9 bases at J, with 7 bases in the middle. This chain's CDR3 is CASSIVVGEQFF. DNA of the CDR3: TGTGCCAGTAGTATAGTCGTAGGTGAGCAGTTCTTC.

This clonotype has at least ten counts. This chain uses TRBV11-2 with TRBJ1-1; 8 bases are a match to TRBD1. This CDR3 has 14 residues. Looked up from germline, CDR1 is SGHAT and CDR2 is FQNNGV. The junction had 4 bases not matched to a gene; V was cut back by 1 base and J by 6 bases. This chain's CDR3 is CASSLAQGASEAFF. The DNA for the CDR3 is TGTGCCAGCAGCTTAGCGCAGGGGGCGTCTGAAGCTTTCTTT.

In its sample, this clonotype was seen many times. DNA for the CDR3: TGTGCCAGCAGTTTCCTCAGTAACTATGGCTACACCTTC. It specifies CASSFLSNYGYTF. The chain couples TRBV12-3 or TRBV12-4 to TRBJ1-2; D is unresolved. There are 13 residues in the CDR3. V was pared by 3 bases and J by 1 base, with 6 bases between.

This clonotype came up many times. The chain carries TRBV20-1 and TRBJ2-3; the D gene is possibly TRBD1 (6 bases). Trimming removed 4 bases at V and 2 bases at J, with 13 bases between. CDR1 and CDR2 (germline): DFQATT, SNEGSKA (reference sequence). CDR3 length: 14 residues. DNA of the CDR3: TGCAGTGCTAACGTGGGGGCCAACACAGATACGCAGTATTTT. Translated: CSANVGANTDTQYF.

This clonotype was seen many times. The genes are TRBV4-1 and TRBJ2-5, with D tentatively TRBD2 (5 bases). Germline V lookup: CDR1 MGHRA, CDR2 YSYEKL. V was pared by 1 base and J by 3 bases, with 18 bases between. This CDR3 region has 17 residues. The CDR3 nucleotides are TGCGCCAGCAGCCAAGGGCTGAGGAGAGCGGATAAAGAGACCCAGTACTTC. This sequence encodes CASSQGLRRADKETQYF.

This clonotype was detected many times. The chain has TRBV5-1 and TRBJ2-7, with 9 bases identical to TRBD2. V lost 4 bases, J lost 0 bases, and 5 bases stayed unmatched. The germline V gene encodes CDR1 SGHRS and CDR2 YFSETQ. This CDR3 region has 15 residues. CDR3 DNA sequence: TGCGCCAGCAGCGGACCGGGACTAGCCTCCTACGAGCAGTACTTC. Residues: CASSGPGLASYEQYF.

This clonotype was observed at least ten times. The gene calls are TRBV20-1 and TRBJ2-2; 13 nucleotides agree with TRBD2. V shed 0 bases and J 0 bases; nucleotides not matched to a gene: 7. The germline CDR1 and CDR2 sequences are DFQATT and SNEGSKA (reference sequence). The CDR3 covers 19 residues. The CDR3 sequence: CSARDWTSGGLTNTGELFF. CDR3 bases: TGCAGTGCTAGAGATTGGACTAGCGGGGGTTTGACGAACACCGGGGAGCTGTTTTTT.

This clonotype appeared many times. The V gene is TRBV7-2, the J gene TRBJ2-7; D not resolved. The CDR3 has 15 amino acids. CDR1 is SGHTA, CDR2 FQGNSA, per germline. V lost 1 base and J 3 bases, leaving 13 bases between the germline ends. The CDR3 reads CASSLVYSPDYEQYF. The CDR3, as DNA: TGTGCCAGCAGCTTAGTTTACAGTCCAGACTACGAGCAGTACTTC. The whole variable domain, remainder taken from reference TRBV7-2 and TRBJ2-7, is GAGVSQSPSNKVTEKGKDVELRCDPISGHTALYWYRQSLGQGLEFLIYFQGNSAPDKSGLPSDRFSAERTGGSVSTLTIQRTQQEDSAVYLCASSLVYSPDYEQYFGPGTRLTVT.

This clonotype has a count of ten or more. The CDR3 DNA sequence: TGTGCCAGCAGCTTCGATAGTTCGGCCTATGGCTACACCTTC. Translating it yields CASSFDSSAYGYTF. The V call is TRBV5-6, the J call TRBJ1-2; D is unresolved. This CDR3 has 14 residues. CDR1 SGHDT and CDR2 YYEEEE come from the germline V gene. Trimming took 2 bases from V and 4 from J, leaving 12 bases between them.